This note documents a single T cell receptor (beta chain) sequence. The antigen it recognizes is unknown. One base away there is no much larger clone; base qualities are not given. The data were taken from a study of blood T cells in healthy people across ages (dated by TCRdb to between 2015 and 2016). In terms of the full investigation: In model experiments, template switching captured roughly one uniquely barcoded TCR beta cDNA molecule for every two T cells. To track age-related changes in TCR beta repertoire diversity, the study relied on deep sequencing normalized with unique cDNA molecular identifiers. The donors were split into four age groups: young (average about 15 years), middle-aged (39), aged (over 55) and long-lived (82). To avoid experimental bias, donors of different ages were spread randomly across the sequencing lanes. Two additional independent replicas of 1 million unique cDNA reads from the same blood draw were analyzed for two donors (one aged 18 to 29 and one aged 80 or older). The paper as a whole reports these results and caveats: Donor CMV infection status was unknown, potentially confounding age-related changes in expanded clonotypes. Total diversity estimates from one million sequenced T cells were considered lower bounds and underestimates. As age increased, observed TCR beta diversity per million T cells dropped in a roughly linear way, and a significant reduction was already evident by age about 40. Compared with the aged group, the long-lived group had more naive CD4+ T cells, fewer expanded clones and increased TCR diversity, a pattern suggesting age selection. A strong correlation was found between observed TCR beta diversity and the percentage of naive T cells measured by flow cytometry. Bulk unsorted PBMC profiling prevented conclusive comparison of naive and antigen-experienced compartments.

The junction shows trimming of 4 bases on V and 6 bases on J, plus 15 bases between the germline ends. From the cysteine through the phenylalanine, the CDR3 covers 14 amino acids. The retained sequence is limited to the CDR3, 42 bases, with the frame set at the first base. The germline V gene specifies SGHRS as CDR1 and YFSETQ as CDR2. Donors were a few dozen systemically healthy Caucasian individuals from Russia aged roughly 6 to 90 years. About 9.6 milliliters of peripheral blood were collected from each donor into EDTA-treated Vacutainer tubes. Ficoll-Paque density-gradient centrifugation was used to isolate PBMCs, with at least 6.5 million per sample. Total RNA was extracted from PBMCs with Trizol reagent, with at least 5 micrograms obtained per sample. For every donor, an aliquot of PBMCs went through flow cytometry to measure the percentages of naive CD45RAhigh/CD27high T cells. The library was generated by 5' RACE. TCRdb names Illumina HiSeq 2500 as the instrument used. The second PCR ran for roughly 6 to 11 cycles and used a J-beta primer mix along with a sample-barcoded 5' primer. Each TCR beta cDNA molecule received a unique molecular identifier from a template-switch 5' adaptor carrying 12 random nucleotides. Each sample yielded at least 2.5 million CDR3-containing paired-end reads. The Mint cDNA synthesis kit, primed by a TRBC-specific oligonucleotide, was used to synthesize first-strand cDNA from all RNA. Following uracil-DNA glycosylase treatment, all cDNA underwent a first 18-cycle PCR with the universal primers M1SS and BC2_uni_R. The paper's data handling went like this. For normalization, 1 million high-quality reads were randomly selected from each sample, with every read carrying a distinct molecular identifier. Reads sharing molecular identifiers were discarded rather than binned into consensus sequences. MiTCR, set to a Q25 quality threshold and the strictest error-elimination algorithm, was used for CDR3 identification, clonotype clustering and error correction. A nonparametric unseen species model with Euler transformation was used to estimate lower-bound total TCR beta diversity. TCRdb trimmed the raw reads at Q25, called clones with MiXCR and kept productive beta chains. Duplicate CDR3 protein sequences are folded into a single record with the most common DNA and genes. V and J calls and clone size were set by TCRdb, not the authors. A total of around 1.5 million distinct CDR3 sequences appear in this sample, 35% to 45% of them only once. Together, the top ten hold approximately 7.9% of the sample.

The TCR sequence derives from a woman in her late teens or twenties in good health. The sequencing sample was made of blood. This sequence uses TRBV5-1 and TRBJ2-3; the D gene could be TRBD1 or TRBD2, each one agreeing over 5 bases. The CDR3 region reads CASSRGPTPDTQYF. Read as DNA, the sequence is TGCGCCAGCAGCCGGGGCCCGACTCCCGATACGCAGTATTTT.